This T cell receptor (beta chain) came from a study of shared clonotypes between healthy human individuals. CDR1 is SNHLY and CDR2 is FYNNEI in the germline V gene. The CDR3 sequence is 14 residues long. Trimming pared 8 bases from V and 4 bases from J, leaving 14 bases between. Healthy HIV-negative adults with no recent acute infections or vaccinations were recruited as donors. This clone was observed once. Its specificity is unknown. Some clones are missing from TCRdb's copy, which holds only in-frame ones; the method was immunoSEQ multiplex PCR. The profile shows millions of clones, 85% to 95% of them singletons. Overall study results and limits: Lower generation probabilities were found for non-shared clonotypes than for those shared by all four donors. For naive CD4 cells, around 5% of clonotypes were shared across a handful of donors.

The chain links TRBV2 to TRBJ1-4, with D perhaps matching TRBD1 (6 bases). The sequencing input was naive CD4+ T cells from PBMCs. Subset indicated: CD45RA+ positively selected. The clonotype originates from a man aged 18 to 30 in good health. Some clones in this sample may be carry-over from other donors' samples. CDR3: CASLGLGGNEKLFF. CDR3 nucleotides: TGTGCCAGCCTGGGGCTAGGGGGTAATGAAAAACTGTTTTTT.